This T cell receptor beta chain was observed in a study of spatial heterogeneity in lung cancer. Study-wide context: There were consistently more beta-chain sequences detected than alpha-chain sequences.

The ends were cut back, 8 bases at V and 6 bases at J, with 16 bases in the middle. Germline CDR1 and CDR2: LGHDT and YNNKEL (reference sequence). The CDR3 runs to 14 residues. This clonotype was observed many times. Its target is not known. Regarding the study as a whole: At resection, ubiquitous expanded tumor TCRs appeared in blood more than at follow-up.

Specified time point: sample taken at primary tumor resection. Unsorted whole RNA samples from tumor, nontumor lung or frozen PBMC were sequenced. On each TCR cDNA molecule, a unique molecular identifier was present. TCRdb fed the 5' RACE reads into MiXCR, producing one record per CDR3 protein. The profile covers 45,000 to 65,000 distinct CDR3 sequences, with around 6.7% appearing a single time and 2.9% taken by the ten largest. The rearrangement uses TRBV3-1 and TRBJ2-2; possibly TRBD1 for D (5 bases). Sequenced material: PBMCs, taken at surgery. The clonotype comes from a female donor with early-stage non-small cell lung cancer. The CDR3 DNA is TGTGCCAGCGCCTCCCAGGGTTTGTCCGGGGAGCTGTTTTTT. The encoded protein is CASASQGLSGELFF.